The 16 T cell receptor beta chains listed next were all sequenced from one sample in a study of T cell changes during pregnancy in multiple sclerosis. Profiling relied on immunoSEQ multiplex PCR, and the TCRdb table lists in-frame clones only, not all of them. The sample yields 70,000 to 80,000 clones, over 80% seen once. Sequences were derived from CD4+ T cells from peripheral blood mononuclear cells, sampled before pregnancy. The receptors stem from a female donor with multiple sclerosis, enrolled in a pregnancy study.

The chain links TRBV10-3 to TRBJ2-7, with 9 bases lining up with TRBD1. Germline assignment: CDR1 ENHRY and CDR2 SYGVKD. V lost 10 bases to trimming and J lost 5 bases; unmatched junction nucleotides: 9. The CDR3 extends over 13 amino acids. Written as DNA, the CDR3 is TGTGCCACCGAGGGACAGGGTGACAACGAGCAGTACTTC. This gives the protein CATEGQGDNEQYF.

This clone was seen only a few times. The rearrangement uses TRBV25-1 and TRBJ2-2; weak D call: TRBD1 (6 bases). Trimming left V 4 bases short and J 6 bases short, with 12 bases between. The CDR3 has 14 amino acids. Germline V lookup: CDR1 MGHDK, CDR2 SYGVNS. CDR3 sequence (DNA): TGTGCCAGCAGTGTTACAGGGTATTCCGGGGAGCTGTTTTTT. Translated, it gives CASSVTGYSGELFF.

This clone was seen only once. The chain's CDR3 is CASSVEWRAQPQHF. The CDR3 DNA sequence: TGTGCCAGCAGTGTCGAGTGGAGGGCTCAGCCCCAGCATTTT. The chain links TRBV21-1 to TRBJ1-5. TRBV21-1 is a known pseudogene. CDR3 length: 14 amino acids.

J is TRBJ1-4 and V is TRBV28; a weak D match, TRBD1 (5 bases). The CDR3 has 14 residues. Trimming took off 6 bases at V and 7 bases at J, with 15 bases between the two ends. Germline V CDR1 and CDR2: MDHEN, SYDVKM. CDR3 DNA: TGTGCCAGCAGCCCCTCAGGGAGGGGTGAAAAACTGTTTTTT. Its protein product is CASSPSGRGEKLFF.

This chain links TRBV6-1 with TRBJ1-1; 9 nucleotides match TRBD1. This CDR3 has 13 amino acids. The V gene end was trimmed by 9 bases and the J gene end by 0 bases; junction bases not matched to a gene: 2. Germline loops: CDR1 MNHNS, CDR2 SASEGT. The CDR3 sequence: CASGTGLNTEAFF. CDR3 bases: TGTGCCAGTGGGACAGGGCTGAACACTGAAGCTTTCTTT.

CDR3 nucleotides: TGCGCCAGCAGCCTGGGACTTCGGGAGACCCAGTACTTC. Translated: CASSLGLRETQYF. The V gene is TRBV5-1, the J gene TRBJ2-5; TRBD2 is a possible D gene (6 bases). The ends were cut back, 4 bases at V and 5 bases at J, with 12 bases in the middle. In germline, CDR1 is SGHRS, CDR2 YFSETQ. The CDR3 is made up of 13 amino acids.

This clone was seen once. The chain is built from TRBV5-1 and TRBJ1-1, with TRBD1 identical over 10 bases. Germline-derived CDR1 and CDR2 are SGHRS and YFSETQ. J gave up 1 base and V 3 bases, and 3 bases lay outside the gene matches. This CDR3 comprises 15 residues. The CDR3 protein is CASSWGQGRNTEAFF. CDR3 in DNA: TGCGCCAGCAGCTGGGGACAGGGGAGGAACACTGAAGCTTTCTTT.

This chain uses TRBV5-1 with TRBJ1-2; 8 nucleotides agree with TRBD1. The germline gives CDR1 SGHRS, CDR2 YFSETQ. V shed 4 bases and J 4 bases; nucleotides not matched to a gene: 6. This CDR3 comprises 14 residues. The CDR3: CASSPSGTGYGYTF. The CDR3 nucleotides are TGCGCCAGCAGCCCATCCGGGACAGGCTATGGCTACACCTTC.

This clone is a singleton in its sample. The same CDR3 is also encoded by other DNA sequences in this sample. The rearrangement links TRBV4-1 to TRBJ2-5, with D unresolved. CDR1 is MGHRA, CDR2 YSYEKL, per germline. Trimming stripped 1 base from V and 1 base from J, with 7 bases between. The CDR3 loop spans 14 amino acids. CDR3 sequence: CASSQGGPQETQYF. In DNA form, the CDR3 reads TGCGCCAGCAGCCAAGGTGGGCCCCAAGAGACCCAGTACTTC.

This clone was recorded once. This rearrangement joins TRBV10-3 to TRBJ1-2, with D possibly TRBD1 on 5 matching bases. V lost 6 bases, J lost 5 bases, and 19 bases lay in between. Germline V gene sequence: CDR1 ENHRY, CDR2 SYGVKD. The CDR3 length is 15 residues. CDR3 DNA: TGTGCCATCAGGCAGCGGGACCTCGGACGATATGGCTACACCTTC. Its protein product is CAIRQRDLGRYGYTF.

V is TRBV2 and J is TRBJ1-1; no clear D gene. V shed 7 bases and J shed 6 bases, with 12 bases lying between them. CDR3 size: 12 residues. Per the germline V gene, CDR1 is SNHLY and CDR2 is FYNNEI. CDR3 region: CASTGIRSEAFF. CDR3 bases: TGTGCCAGCACGGGTATTAGGTCTGAAGCTTTCTTT.

The chain joins TRBV6-5 to TRBJ1-1; D gene uncertain. The germline gives CDR1 MNHEY, CDR2 SVGAGI. The germline V and J ends were trimmed by 2 bases and 5 bases, with 9 bases remaining between them. This CDR3 has 13 residues. CDR3 residues: CASSYLRGTEAFF. The CDR3 DNA reads as TGTGCCAGCAGTTACCTCCGAGGGACTGAAGCTTTCTTT.

This chain uses TRBV2 with TRBJ1-1; D unresolved. The CDR3 covers 14 residues. V was shortened by 3 bases and J by 6 bases, with 14 bases between the two germline ends. Germline CDR1 is SNHLY and CDR2 is FYNNEI. In DNA form, the CDR3 reads TGTGCCAGCAGTGATATAGACATAAAACCTGAAGCTTTCTTT. Translation gives CASSDIDIKPEAFF. The full variable domain, rest sourced from reference TRBV2 and TRBJ1-1, is EPEVTQTPSHQVTQMGQEVILRCVPISNHLYFYWYRQILGQKVEFLVSFYNNEISEKSEIFDDQFSVERPDGSNFTLKIRSTKLEDSAMYFCASSDIDIKPEAFFGQGTRLTVV.

The chain links TRBV9 to TRBJ1-1; 9 bases are shared with TRBD1. With 3 bases clipped from V and 2 bases from J, the junction kept 5 bases outside the gene matches. This CDR3 is 15 amino acids long. Germline-derived CDR1 and CDR2 are SGDLS and YYNGEE. The CDR3 DNA reads as TGTGCCAGCAGCGGACCGGGACAGGGTAACACTGAAGCTTTCTTT. Residues: CASSGPGQGNTEAFF.

The rearrangement links TRBV11-3 to TRBJ2-1, with 10 bases matching TRBD2. The V gene's germline CDR1 is SGHNT and CDR2 YENEEA. The CDR3 contains 15 residues. With V trimmed by 10 bases and J by 7 bases, 13 bases remained unmatched. In DNA form, the CDR3 reads TGTGCCACCTCGGCGGCTAGCGGGAGCGGGAATGAGCAGTTCTTC. It translates to CATSAASGSGNEQFF. Full variable domain (rest looked up from reference TRBV11-3 and TRBJ2-1): EAGVVQSPRYKIIEKKQPVAFWCNPISGHNTLYWYLQNLGQGPELLIRYENEEAVDDSQLPKDRFSAERLKGVDSTLKIQPAELGDSAVYLCATSAASGSGNEQFFGPGTRLTVL.

This chain joins TRBV7-3 and TRBJ1-6; TRBD1 aligns across 11 bases. V trimming: 5 bases; J trimming: 10 bases; junction bases outside the gene matches: 7. This CDR3 contains 15 residues. Germline-derived CDR1 and CDR2 are SGHTA and FQGTGA. This CDR3 reads CASSQGGQGGSPLHF. CDR3 bases: TGTGCCAGCAGCCAAGGGGGACAGGGGGGATCACCCCTCCACTTT.